The TCR beta chain described here comes from a study of cytomegalovirus exposure and HLA in healthy donors. At the level of the study: Roughly 92 million unique TCRs, all from HLA-typed donors, were included in an early release of the data. Findings and caveats of the study: Per a later analysis, HLA-associated TCR beta chains showed more clonal expansion than other, equally common TCR beta chains. TCR beta chains numbering roughly 150 were designated cytomegalovirus-associated. Cytomegalovirus status was reportedly diagnosed by the classifier with high specificity and sensitivity.

PCR used 60 Vbeta primers and 13 Jbeta primers. Method: immunoSEQ multiplex PCR; TCRdb's copy keeps in-frame clones and lacks some. The sample yields roughly 250,000 clones, approximately 84% seen once. Germline CDR1 is KGHSH and CDR2 is LQKENI. V lost 3 bases and J lost 4, with 15 bases in between. This CDR3 contains 15 residues. This clone appeared once. Its antigen is as yet unknown. The chain links TRBV18 to TRBJ1-2; weak D call: TRBD1 (5 bases). Sequenced: PBMCs. This clonotype originated in a woman aged 40 to 50 in good health and CMV-seropositive. CDR3 amino acids: CASSPSTVFGYGYTF. Here the CDR3 DNA reads TGTGCCAGCTCACCCTCGACAGTCTTTGGCTATGGCTACACCTTC.